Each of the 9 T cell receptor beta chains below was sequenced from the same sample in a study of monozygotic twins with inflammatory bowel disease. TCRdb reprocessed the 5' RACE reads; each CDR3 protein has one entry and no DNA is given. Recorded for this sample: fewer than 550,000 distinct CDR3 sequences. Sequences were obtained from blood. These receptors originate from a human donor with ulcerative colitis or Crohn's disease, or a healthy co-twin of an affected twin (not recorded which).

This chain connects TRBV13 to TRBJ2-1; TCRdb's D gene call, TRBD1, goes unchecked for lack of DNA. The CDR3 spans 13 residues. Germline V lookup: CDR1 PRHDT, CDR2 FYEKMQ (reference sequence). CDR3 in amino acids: CASTGQGYNEQFF.

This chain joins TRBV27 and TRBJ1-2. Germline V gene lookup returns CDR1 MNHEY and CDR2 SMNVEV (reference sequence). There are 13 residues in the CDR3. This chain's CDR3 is CASSSRTAEGYTF.

CDR3 in amino acids: CASSSSTRGSSYNSPLHF. The V and J genes are TRBV28 and TRBJ1-6. Germline V lookup: CDR1 MDHEN, CDR2 SYDVKM. This CDR3 comprises 18 residues.

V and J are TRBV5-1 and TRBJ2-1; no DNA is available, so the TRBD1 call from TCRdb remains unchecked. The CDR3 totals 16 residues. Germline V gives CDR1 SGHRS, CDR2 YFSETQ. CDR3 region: CASAPRSTLSYNEQSF.

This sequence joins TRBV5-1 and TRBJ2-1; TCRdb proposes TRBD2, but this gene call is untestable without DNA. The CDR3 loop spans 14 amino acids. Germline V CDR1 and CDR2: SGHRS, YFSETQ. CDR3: CASSAGGPRNEQFF.

CDR3: CSARGLGGGASPLHF. The chain recombines TRBV20-1 with TRBJ1-6; TCRdb reports TRBD1, a call that lacks DNA to check it against. Germline V CDR1 and CDR2: DFQATT, SNEGSKA (reference sequence). CDR3 length equals 15 residues.

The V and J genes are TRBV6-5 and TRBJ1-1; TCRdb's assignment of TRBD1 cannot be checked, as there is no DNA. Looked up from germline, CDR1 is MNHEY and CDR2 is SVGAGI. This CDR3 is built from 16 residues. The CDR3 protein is CASSYRSTGGNTEAFF.

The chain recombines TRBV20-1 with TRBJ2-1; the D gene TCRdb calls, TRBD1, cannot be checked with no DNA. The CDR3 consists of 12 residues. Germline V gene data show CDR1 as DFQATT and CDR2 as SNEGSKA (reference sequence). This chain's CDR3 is CSATIRDWGGFF.

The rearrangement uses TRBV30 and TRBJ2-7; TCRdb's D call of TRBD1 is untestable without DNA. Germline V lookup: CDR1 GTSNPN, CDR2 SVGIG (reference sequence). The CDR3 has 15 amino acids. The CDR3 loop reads CAWSGTLRSSYEQYF.